Below, 15 T cell receptor beta chains from the same sample are listed, as sequenced in a study of T cell repertoires in urothelial bladder cancer. Here immunoSEQ multiplex PCR was the method, and the copy in TCRdb shows in-frame clones only, minus some. This table has fewer than 10,000 clones, about three fifths appearing once. Material for sequencing was tumor-infiltrating cells from bladder cancer. Source of these receptors: a human donor with urothelial carcinoma.

This chain links TRBV9 with TRBJ2-7; D remains unclear. This CDR3 is 23 amino acids long. Trimming shortened V by 0 bases and J by 0 bases, and 34 bases separated the two germline ends. Germline V gene lookup returns CDR1 SGDLS and CDR2 YYNGEE. The CDR3 reads CASSVGSRADPSGLPPSSYEQYF. The DNA of the CDR3 is TGTGCCAGCAGCGTAGGTAGTAGGGCCGACCCCTCCGGGCTCCCCCCAAGCTCCTACGAGCAGTACTTC.

The chain uses TRBV6-5 and TRBJ1-2; 8 bases line up with TRBD1. The CDR3 runs 14 residues. CDR1 is MNHEY and CDR2 is SVGAGI in the germline V gene. Trimming removed 6 bases from V and 5 bases from J; junction bases left unmatched: 8. CDR3 amino acids: CASRTTGGIYGYTF. In nucleotides, the CDR3 is TGTGCCAGCAGAACCACAGGGGGAATATATGGCTACACCTTC.

V gene TRBV2 combines with J gene TRBJ1-2; D gene unclear. From germline, CDR1 is SNHLY and CDR2 FYNNEI. The CDR3 consists of 14 residues. V gave up 7 bases and J gave up 4 bases, with 16 bases separating them. The DNA of the CDR3 is TGTGCCAGCAACCCCCAGTCTTCCTCCTATGGCTACACCTTC. It encodes CASNPQSSSYGYTF.

This clone was seen a handful of times. The V and J genes are TRBV30 and TRBJ2-7, with 7 nucleotides matching TRBD1. J lost 3 bases, V lost 2 bases, and 4 bases had no gene match. The germline CDR1 and CDR2 sequences are GTSNPN and SVGIG (reference sequence). The CDR3 contains 13 residues. The CDR3 DNA follows: TGTGCCTGGAGTAGGGGACAGTTCTACGAGCAGTACTTC. Translated: CAWSRGQFYEQYF.

Comments on this clone: The junction shows a germline mismatch at one end, possibly a read error. This chain connects TRBV4-1 to TRBJ2-1; D might be TRBD1 (6 bases). The CDR3 has 14 amino acids. The germline V gene has CDR1 MGHRA and CDR2 YSYEKL. The CDR3 region has the DNA TGTGCCAGCAGCTCAGGGGTCGGGGACAATGAGCAGTTCTTC. Translating gives CASSSGVGDNEQFF.

The chain has TRBV6-6 and TRBJ2-2, with unresolved D. The CDR3 covers 13 residues. V lost 4 bases and J 5 bases, leaving 8 bases between the germline ends. Per germline, CDR1 MNHNY and CDR2 SVGAGI (reference sequence). DNA for the CDR3: TGTGCCAGCAGTTCAGAACAAACCGGGGAGCTGTTTTTT. Translated: CASSSEQTGELFF.

The chain links TRBV6-1 to TRBJ1-2; D perhaps matches TRBD1 (6 bases). The V and J ends lost 4 bases and 0 bases respectively, with 9 bases between them. Germline V CDR1 and CDR2: MNHNS, SASEGT. The CDR3 has 14 residues. The CDR3 reads CASSVDSSNYGYTF. CDR3 in DNA: TGTGCCAGCAGTGTGGACAGCTCTAACTATGGCTACACCTTC.

The chain has TRBV4-1 and TRBJ2-2; 14 bases agree with TRBD2. Germline-derived CDR1 and CDR2 are MGHRA and YSYEKL. The V gene end was trimmed by 3 bases and the J gene end by 2 bases; junction bases not matched to a gene: 5. There are 18 residues in the CDR3. CDR3 in DNA: TGCGCCAGCAGCCAGGGGACTAGCGGGGGCCCAAACACCGGGGAGCTGTTTTTT. It codes for CASSQGTSGGPNTGELFF.

Relative to its sample, this clone is large (0.1 to 1%). The chain has TRBV4-1 and TRBJ2-2; 12 bases align to TRBD1. V shed 1 base, J shed 3 bases, and the junction held 6 bases outside the gene matches. This CDR3 contains 18 residues. The germline gives CDR1 MGHRA, CDR2 YSYEKL. CDR3 amino acids: CASSQVGQGAKDTGELFF. CDR3 sequence (DNA): TGCGCCAGCAGCCAAGTGGGACAGGGGGCTAAAGACACCGGGGAGCTGTTTTTT.

This sequence joins TRBV4-2 and TRBJ2-6; D ambiguous. The CDR3 covers 14 residues. The V end lost 0 bases, the J end lost 3 bases, and 3 bases lay between the germline ends. Germline lookup yields CDR1 LGHNA and CDR2 YNFKEQ. This CDR3 is CASSQDVGANVLTF. The CDR3 region has the DNA TGTGCCAGCAGCCAAGATGTTGGGGCCAACGTCCTGACTTTC.

The rearrangement uses TRBV11-3 and TRBJ2-3; TRBD2 agrees at 8 bases. The ends lost 1 base at V and 3 bases at J; junction bases unmatched: 3. From germline, CDR1 is SGHNT and CDR2 YENEEA. The CDR3 runs 15 residues. The CDR3 region has the DNA TGTGCCAGCAGCTTAGGGGGACTAGTGACAGATACGCAGTATTTT. Translating it yields CASSLGGLVTDTQYF. The full variable domain, its missing parts supplied by reference TRBV11-3 and TRBJ2-3, is EAGVVQSPRYKIIEKKQPVAFWCNPISGHNTLYWYLQNLGQGPELLIRYENEEAVDDSQLPKDRFSAERLKGVDSTLKIQPAELGDSAVYLCASSLGGLVTDTQYFGPGTRLTVL.

V and J are TRBV10-3 and TRBJ2-3; 9 bases map to TRBD1. V lost 3 bases and J lost 0; bases outside the gene matches: 7. There are 17 residues in the CDR3. Germline V CDR1 and CDR2: ENHRY, SYGVKD. The CDR3 spells CAISETGGAGSTDTQYF. The CDR3, as DNA: TGTGCCATCAGTGAAACAGGGGGCGCGGGGAGCACAGATACGCAGTATTTT.

This clone is labeled medium-sized (0.01 to 0.1%). The V gene is TRBV2, the J gene TRBJ1-1; D may be TRBD1 (6 bases). CDR3 length: 13 amino acids. Germline lookup yields CDR1 SNHLY and CDR2 FYNNEI. V was shortened by 6 bases and J by 0 bases, with 8 bases between the two germline ends. CDR3 sequence: CASSGQMNTEAFF. As DNA, the CDR3 is TGTGCCAGCAGCGGACAGATGAACACTGAAGCTTTCTTT.

This clone appeared once. For the CDR3, the DNA is TGTGCCAGCAGTGAAAGACGGGGGGCTTCCTACGAGCAGTACTTC. This codes for CASSERRGASYEQYF. The chain employs TRBV2 and TRBJ2-7; TRBD2 might be the D (7 bases). This CDR3 is built from 15 residues. With 2 bases removed from V and 1 base from J, the gap between germline ends came to 12 bases. CDR1 and CDR2 from the germline V gene are SNHLY and FYNNEI.

This clone is labeled medium-sized. The chain is built from TRBV4-3 and TRBJ1-1, with D uncertain. This CDR3 region has 13 residues. Trimming left V 3 bases short and J 8 bases short, with 13 bases between. In germline, CDR1 is LGHNA, CDR2 YSLEER. The CDR3 here is CASSHDWGGEAFF. The CDR3 coding sequence is TGCGCCAGCAGCCACGACTGGGGAGGGGAAGCTTTCTTT.